This TCR beta chain stems from a study of T-cell reconstitution after alpha-beta-depleted transplantation in children. The authors prepared the TCRbeta library with unique molecular identifiers. TCRdb independently ran MiXCR on the PCR reads; one entry per CDR3 protein. The sample has about 980,000 distinct CDR3 sequences; around 30% are singletons. V lost 4 bases and J lost 2, with 18 bases in between. CDR3 length: 16 residues. Germline V lookup: CDR1 SGHRS, CDR2 YFSETQ. This TCR derives from a boy less than two years old who had a stem cell transplant for SCID, so the T cells may come from the graft donor. The V call is TRBV5-1, the J call TRBJ1-1; perhaps TRBD1 as D (5 bases). Sequences were derived from PBMCs, mostly from graft donor cells, sampled 360 days after TCRalphabeta/CD19-depleted stem cell transplant. The CDR3 sequence is CASSTGHMKPNTEAFF. Here the CDR3 DNA reads TGCGCCAGCAGCACAGGACATATGAAGCCAAACACTGAAGCTTTCTTT. Complete variable domain (other parts from reference TRBV5-1 and TRBJ1-1): KAGVTQTPRYLIKTRGQQVTLSCSPISGHRSVSWYQQTPGQGLQFLFEYFSETQRNKGNFPGRFSGRQFSNSRSEMNVSTLELGDSALYLCASSTGHMKPNTEAFFGQGTRLTVV.